This T cell receptor beta chain was sequenced during a study of post-analysis software for immune sequencing data. Turning to the study itself: Clinical courses comprised relapsing-remitting, secondary progressive and progressive-relapsing multiple sclerosis.

Study results and limitations: About 5 TRBV segments were significantly more frequent in patients than in controls. TRBV5-6, TRBV5-1 and TRBV20-1 were among these segments. Multiple sclerosis patients showed significantly lower normalized Chao1 diversity than controls did.

Presence of unique molecular identifiers characterized the TCR beta cDNA libraries. Around 460,000 cDNA molecules came from 1 to 10 million T cells. TCRdb called the PCR reads again in MiXCR, with one record for every CDR3 protein. Of hundreds of thousands of distinct CDR3 sequences detected, approximately 57% appear once; the ten largest clones hold approximately 4.3%. As to this clonotype: Its antigen is undetermined.

The CDR3 consists of 13 residues. Trimming shortened V by 5 bases and J by 9 bases, and 14 bases separated the two germline ends. The germline gives CDR1 SEHNR, CDR2 FQNEAQ (reference sequence). Sequenced: blood. This chain uses TRBV7-9 with TRBJ2-1, with D possibly called TRBD1 or TRBD2 (5 bases each). This receptor was taken from a girl between 10 and 17 years old with multiple sclerosis. The CDR3 DNA follows: TGTGCCAGCAGCCTCCGGCTGGGGACTGAGCAGTTCTTC. It is translated as CASSLRLGTEQFF.